These 28 T cell receptor beta chains share one sample of origin, sequenced in a study of CD8+CD57+ T cells in acquired aplastic anemia. It was genomic DNA that served as the template for profiling TCR beta VDJ and CDR3. TCRdb recomputed calls from the reads with MiXCR, one row per CDR3 protein. The repertoire has a few hundred thousand distinct CDR3 sequences, under 60% of them found once; the top ten carry 1% to 1.5%. An expansion of CD8+CD57+ cells by flow cytometry had been shown in patients chosen for sequencing. Material: sorted CD4+, CD8+, or CD8+CD57+ T cells (not recorded which) from PBMCs. Receptors originate from a human donor with aplastic anemia.

The J gene is TRBJ2-2, the V gene TRBV24-1, with no clear D. Germline loops: CDR1 KGHDR, CDR2 SFDVKD. Trimming took off 4 bases at V and 5 bases at J, with 13 bases between the two ends. The CDR3 consists of 15 residues. CDR3 bases: TGTGCCACCAGTGACCCTAAGCGAGGTACCGGGGAGCTGTTTTTT. Protein: CATSDPKRGTGELFF.

The chain couples TRBV10-3 to TRBJ2-3, with 16 bases that match TRBD2. CDR3 length: 17 amino acids. CDR1 is ENHRY and CDR2 is SYGVKD in the germline V gene. V gave up 6 bases and J gave up 6 bases; unmatched junction bases: 9. The CDR3 here is CAISWRGTSGRGDTQYF. CDR3 DNA: TGTGCCATCAGCTGGCGCGGGACTAGCGGGAGGGGTGATACGCAGTATTTT.

The V and J genes are TRBV25-1 and TRBJ2-2; possible D gene TRBD2, 6 bases. V was trimmed by 2 bases and J by 3 bases, leaving 10 bases between them. CDR1 MGHDK and CDR2 SYGVNS come from the germline V gene. The CDR3 length is 15 residues. The CDR3 DNA is TGTGCCAGCAGTGAACAGGGACTGGACACCGGGGAGCTGTTTTTT. Amino acid sequence: CASSEQGLDTGELFF.

The rearrangement links TRBV12-3 or TRBV12-4 to TRBJ2-7; 11 nucleotides line up with TRBD2. Unmatched junction bases numbered 12, after V lost 7 bases and J lost 4 bases. The CDR3 extends over 16 amino acids. The DNA for the CDR3 is TGTGCCAGCACCCTCACCACTAGCGGGAGACCATACGAGCAGTACTTC. This translates into CASTLTTSGRPYEQYF.

Written as DNA, the CDR3 is TGCAGTGTAGCGGGGACGCAGTATTTT. Its translation is CSVAGTQYF. V is TRBV20-1 and J is TRBJ2-3; the match to TRBD2 covers 8 bases. CDR3 length: 9 residues. V trimming: 7 bases; J trimming: 9 bases; junction bases outside the gene matches: 0. From germline, CDR1 is DFQATT and CDR2 SNEGSKA (reference sequence).

This clonotype was counted ten times or more. This chain connects TRBV7-3 to TRBJ2-5; 7 bases are a match to TRBD1. CDR1 is SGHTA and CDR2 is FQGTGA in the germline V gene. The trim removed 3 bases at V and 3 bases at J, leaving 4 bases unmatched. CDR3 size: 14 residues. The CDR3 DNA reads as TGTGCCAGCAGCTTGGACAGGTCTGAAGAGACCCAGTACTTC. Protein product: CASSLDRSEETQYF.

This sequence joins TRBV2 and TRBJ1-4; 7 bases match TRBD1. The CDR3 loop spans 13 amino acids. Trimming at V came to 7 bases and at J to 4 bases, leaving 3 bases not matched to a gene. Germline V gene sequence: CDR1 SNHLY, CDR2 FYNNEI. The CDR3 sequence is CASTGTDNEKLFF. The DNA for the CDR3 is TGTGCCAGCACCGGGACAGATAATGAAAAACTGTTTTTT.

In its sample, this clonotype was seen many times. V gene TRBV18 combines with J gene TRBJ2-5; D is ambiguous. V was pared by 0 bases and J by 3 bases, with 14 bases between. The CDR3 has 16 residues. CDR1 KGHSH and CDR2 LQKENI come from the germline V gene. As DNA, the CDR3 is TGTGCCAGCTCACCACCCTTACCACGGCTAGAAGAGACCCAGTACTTC. Protein product: CASSPPLPRLEETQYF.

The V call is TRBV2, the J call TRBJ2-7; weak D call: TRBD1 (5 bases). Germline CDR1 reads SNHLY; CDR2 reads FYNNEI. The CDR3 has 14 residues. Written as DNA, the CDR3 is TGTTCCTCTAAACGGGCAGGGAATACCTACGAGCAGTACTTC. It translates to CSSKRAGNTYEQYF.

CDR3 bases: TGCGCCAGCAGCTACCCGGGACCTATGCAAGAGACCCAGTACTTC. Translating it yields CASSYPGPMQETQYF. The chain employs TRBV4-3 and TRBJ2-5; D tentatively reads TRBD1 or TRBD2 (5 bases each). Deletions cut 5 bases from V and 2 bases from J, with 15 bases between. Germline lookup yields CDR1 LGHNA and CDR2 YSLEER. CDR3 length equals 15 residues.

The chain is built from TRBV7-8 and TRBJ2-3; D remains unclear. The CDR3 sequence is 13 residues long. Germline-derived CDR1 and CDR2 are SGHVS and FQNEAQ. Trimming removed 6 bases from V and 2 bases from J, with 9 bases in between. CDR3 loop: CASSMHLTDTQYF. The CDR3 DNA follows: TGTGCCAGCAGTATGCACCTCACAGATACGCAGTATTTT.

The J gene is TRBJ2-1, the V gene TRBV12-3 or TRBV12-4; 7 bases match TRBD1. The V segment lost 6 bases and the J segment 5 bases; nucleotides outside the gene matches: 7. The CDR3 covers 14 residues. The DNA for the CDR3 is TGTGCCAGCAGCCAGGGGGTGGACAACAATGAGCAGTTCTTC. Its translation is CASSQGVDNNEQFF.

The J gene is TRBJ2-3, the V gene TRBV10-3; the D is unclear. V was clipped by 6 bases and J by 1 base, with 11 bases between them. Per the germline V gene, CDR1 is ENHRY and CDR2 is SYGVKD. The CDR3 extends over 14 amino acids. The CDR3 spells CAIRVGGGTDTQYF. CDR3 DNA sequence: TGTGCCATCAGGGTGGGTGGGGGCACAGATACGCAGTATTTT.

The table lists this clonotype with a count of one. This rearrangement joins TRBV5-1 to TRBJ2-1, with 7 nucleotides matching TRBD2. J gave up 3 bases and V 3 bases, and 9 bases lay outside the gene matches. The CDR3 consists of 16 residues. The germline V gene encodes CDR1 SGHRS and CDR2 YFSETQ. DNA of the CDR3: TGCGCCAGCAGCTCGACTTCTAGCGGCCACTACAATGAGCAGTTCTTC. Residues: CASSSTSSGHYNEQFF.

The rearrangement joins TRBV24-1 to TRBJ2-3; 8 bases agree with TRBD2. V was pared by 4 bases and J by 6 bases, with 8 bases of the junction left unmatched. This CDR3 is built from 15 residues. Germline CDR1 reads KGHDR; CDR2 reads SFDVKD. Written as DNA, the CDR3 is TGTGCCACCAGTGACCTTAGCGGGGTAACGGATACGCAGTATTTT. Its translation: CATSDLSGVTDTQYF.

Note on this clonotype: The junction shows a germline mismatch at one end, possibly a read error. The J gene is TRBJ2-2, the V gene TRBV2, with D maybe TRBD2 (7 bases). The CDR3 is 15 residues long. Per germline, CDR1 SNHLY and CDR2 FYNNEI. CDR3 protein: CATEGGAEGAGELFF. CDR3 in DNA: TGCGCCACCGAGGGGGGGGCAGAAGGCGCCGGGGAGCTGTTTTTT.

This clonotype showed up many times. The chain has TRBV6-1 and TRBJ1-2, with TRBD1 identical over 11 bases. Losses at the gene ends were 1 base for V and 6 bases for J; bases not matched to a gene: 4. The germline gives CDR1 MNHNS, CDR2 SASEGT. CDR3 size: 15 residues. The CDR3 is CASSEERTGGDGYTF. For the CDR3, the DNA is TGTGCCAGCAGTGAAGAGAGGACAGGGGGCGATGGCTACACCTTC.

V gene TRBV29-1 combines with J gene TRBJ2-5, with TRBD2 as a possible D gene (5 bases). CDR3 length: 12 amino acids. The V gene lost 1 base and the J gene lost 9 bases, with 12 bases spanning the gap. Per the germline V gene, CDR1 is SQVTM and CDR2 is ANQGSEA. This CDR3 reads CSVEGTAAPQYF. For the CDR3, the DNA is TGCAGCGTTGAAGGAACAGCGGCCCCCCAGTACTTC.

A remark on this clonotype: The junction departs from the called germline gene at one end, perhaps through a read error. This chain joins TRBV5-5 and TRBJ2-2; no firm D call. The length of the CDR3 is 17 residues. Per the germline V gene, CDR1 is SGHKS and CDR2 is YYEKEE (reference sequence). Here the CDR3 DNA reads TGCGCCAGCAGCAAAGTGGGTCGCATAAAAAACACCGGGGAGCTGTTTTTT. Its protein is CASSKVGRIKNTGELFF.

V and J are TRBV19 and TRBJ2-7; TRBD2 is a possible D gene (6 bases). In germline, CDR1 is LNHDA, CDR2 SQIVND (reference sequence). This CDR3 comprises 12 residues. The V gene lost 5 bases and the J gene lost 10 bases, with 15 bases spanning the gap. CDR3 residues: CASSFNSGAQYF. The CDR3 DNA reads TGTGCCAGTAGTTTTAACTCGGGAGCTCAGTACTTC.

This clonotype was seen at least ten times. Here the CDR3 DNA reads TGCGCCAGCAGCTTGTTAAGCAGGGGAATGTTTAACTATGGCTACACCTTC. Translated: CASSLLSRGMFNYGYTF. The chain joins TRBV5-1 to TRBJ1-2; weak D call: TRBD1 (6 bases). Germline lookup yields CDR1 SGHRS and CDR2 YFSETQ. Trimming pared 1 base from V and 1 base from J, leaving 17 bases between. CDR3 length: 17 amino acids.

V usage is TRBV14 and J usage is TRBJ2-1, with TRBD1 matching 9 bases. Germline values: CDR1 SGHDN, CDR2 FVKESK. V dropped 1 base and J dropped 7; count of bases not matched to a gene: 5. The CDR3 is made up of 15 amino acids. Written as DNA, the CDR3 is TGTGCCAGCAGCCAAGGACAGGGGGTGGTTAATGAGCAGTTCTTC. As protein: CASSQGQGVVNEQFF.

V and J are TRBV7-2 and TRBJ2-1; D not resolved. The germline V and J ends were trimmed by 0 bases and 0 bases, with 15 bases remaining between them. The CDR3 has 18 residues. From germline, CDR1 is SGHTA and CDR2 FQGNSA. The CDR3 nucleotides read TGTGCCAGCAGCTTAGCCCCCTTGCGGACGAGCTCCTACAATGAGCAGTTCTTC. Its translation is CASSLAPLRTSSYNEQFF. Variable domain in full (rest from reference TRBV7-2 and TRBJ2-1): GAGVSQSPSNKVTEKGKDVELRCDPISGHTALYWYRQSLGQGLEFLIYFQGNSAPDKSGLPSDRFSAERTGGSVSTLTIQRTQQEDSAVYLCASSLAPLRTSSYNEQFFGPGTRLTVL.

The rearrangement joins TRBV20-1 to TRBJ2-1; the match to TRBD1 covers 9 bases. From germline, CDR1 is DFQATT and CDR2 SNEGSKA (reference sequence). Germline trimming cut 5 bases from V and 6 bases from J; bases unmatched to any gene: 14. This CDR3 is 16 amino acids long. The CDR3 sequence is CSADDSGQGKSNEQFF. The CDR3 bases are TGCAGTGCTGATGACTCGGGACAGGGAAAATCCAATGAGCAGTTCTTC.

The gene calls are TRBV20-1 and TRBJ2-7; D is unresolved. The CDR3 length is 13 residues. Germline V gene lookup returns CDR1 DFQATT and CDR2 SNEGSKA (reference sequence). V dropped 4 bases and J dropped 0 bases, with 10 bases sitting between them. CDR3 in amino acids: CSAMGSYSYEQYF. The DNA for the CDR3 is TGCAGTGCTATGGGCAGCTACTCCTACGAGCAGTACTTC.

This chain links TRBV29-1 with TRBJ2-3; D unresolved. CDR1 and CDR2 from the germline V gene are SQVTM and ANQGSEA. V lost 3 bases and J 2 bases, leaving 9 bases between the germline ends. The CDR3 covers 13 residues. The CDR3 here is CSVDGGYTDTQYF. CDR3 in DNA: TGCAGCGTTGATGGTGGGTACACAGATACGCAGTATTTT.

J is TRBJ2-2 and V is TRBV7-8; 8 nucleotides align to TRBD1. CDR1 SGHVS and CDR2 FQNEAQ come from the germline V gene. Trimming cost V 5 bases and J 0 bases; bases outside gene matches: 5. This CDR3 is built from 16 residues. CDR3 sequence: CASSTTGGSNTGELFF. Written as DNA, the CDR3 is TGTGCCAGCAGCACCACAGGGGGATCGAACACCGGGGAGCTGTTTTTT.

V and J are TRBV10-3 and TRBJ2-7; no firm D call. Trimming left V 4 bases short and J 0 bases short, with 7 bases between. Germline V CDR1 and CDR2: ENHRY, SYGVKD. The CDR3 covers 13 residues. CDR3 DNA: TGTGCCATCAGTGGTGAATACTCCTACGAGCAGTACTTC. Translating it yields CAISGEYSYEQYF.